This T cell receptor (beta chain) was found in a study of T cell repertoires in cytomegalovirus infection. This clonotype was observed at least ten times. One entry per CDR3 protein, called by TCRdb with MiXCR from the reads. There are some 220,000 distinct CDR3 sequences in the sample; approximately 6.7% occur only once, and roughly 6.5% lies in the top ten. CDR1 and CDR2 (germline): DFQATT, SNEGSKA (reference sequence). This CDR3 is built from 12 residues. The V gene lost 3 bases and the J gene lost 3 bases, with 8 bases spanning the gap. Sample: PBMCs. The rearrangement joins TRBV20-1 to TRBJ1-2; tentatively, D is TRBD1 (5 bases). The source is a human donor in good health (CMV status not recorded). Some clones in this sample may be carry-over from other donors' samples. This chain's CDR3 is CSASDSHYGYTF. The CDR3 coding sequence is TGCAGTGCTAGTGACAGCCACTATGGCTACACCTTC.